Shown below are 15 T cell receptor beta chains from a single sample sequenced in a study of blood T cell repertoires in COVID-19. Produced via immunoSEQ multiplex PCR; TCRdb's table is partial and in-frame only. Of 130,000 or so clones in the sample, roughly 89% were seen once. Sequencing was done on a sample of peripheral blood. The receptors here all came from a middle-aged man with acute or convalescent COVID-19.

The chain has TRBV28 and TRBJ2-7, with 7 bases aligning to TRBD1. CDR1 is MDHEN, CDR2 SYDVKM, per germline. The CDR3 length is 14 residues. J was trimmed by 3 bases and V by 10 bases; bases with no gene match: 12. The CDR3 nucleotides are TGTGCCACCAAAGGGGGCGAAGTCCTCTACGAGCAGTACTTC. It specifies CATKGGEVLYEQYF.

The chain recombines TRBV5-6 with TRBJ1-2; 8 nucleotides agree with TRBD1. The CDR3 sequence is 13 residues long. Germline CDR1 and CDR2: SGHDT and YYEEEE. The trim removed 2 bases at V and 6 bases at J, leaving 3 bases unmatched. CDR3 in amino acids: CASSFQGANGYTF. CDR3 nucleotide sequence: TGTGCCAGCAGCTTTCAGGGGGCGAATGGCTACACCTTC.

This chain links TRBV5-4 with TRBJ1-4; 7 nucleotides match TRBD1. Germline lookup yields CDR1 SGHNT and CDR2 YYREEE (reference sequence). V was clipped by 4 bases and J by 4 bases; unmatched bases: 7. CDR3 length: 15 residues. This chain's CDR3 is CASSPYRGSNEKLFF. In DNA, the CDR3 is TGTGCCAGCAGCCCCTACAGGGGTAGTAATGAAAAACTGTTTTTT.

CDR3 sequence reads: CASGGSLGKTQYF. The CDR3 DNA reads as TGTGCCAGCGGCGGGTCCCTTGGGAAGACCCAGTACTTC. The J gene is TRBJ2-5, the V gene TRBV2; D is possibly TRBD2 (5 bases). The CDR3 is 13 residues long. Germline V gene lookup returns CDR1 SNHLY and CDR2 FYNNEI. V shed 8 bases and J shed 6 bases, with 16 bases lying between them.

J is TRBJ2-5 and V is TRBV5-1; 12 bases match TRBD2. CDR3 size: 18 residues. Germline V gene lookup returns CDR1 SGHRS and CDR2 YFSETQ. Trimming removed 3 bases from V and 2 bases from J; junction bases left unmatched: 11. The CDR3 bases are TGCGCCAGCAGCTGGGGGAGACTAGCGGGGGACCCTCAAGAGACCCAGTACTTC. Amino acids: CASSWGRLAGDPQETQYF.

V is TRBV5-4 and J is TRBJ1-5; a weak D match, TRBD1 (5 bases). The V gene's germline CDR1 is SGHNT and CDR2 YYREEE (reference sequence). V was trimmed by 0 bases and J by 0 bases, leaving 7 bases between them. CDR3 length equals 15 residues. CDR3 loop: CASSLGGLSNQPQHF. The DNA of the CDR3 is TGTGCCAGCAGCTTGGGGGGACTTAGCAATCAGCCCCAGCATTTT.

This chain connects TRBV30 to TRBJ2-1, with D possibly being TRBD1 (5 bases). Germline V gene lookup returns CDR1 GTSNPN and CDR2 SVGIG (reference sequence). V lost 0 bases and J lost 13, with 13 bases in between. The CDR3 spans 12 residues. CDR3 bases: TGTGCCTGGAGTGTTGTTTCAGGGCGCCAGTTCTTC. Translation gives CAWSVVSGRQFF.

The J gene is TRBJ1-2, the V gene TRBV6-1, with D possibly matching TRBD1 (6 bases). Between the trimmed V and J ends, which lost 2 bases and 7 bases, there was a span of 11 bases. CDR1 is MNHNS and CDR2 is SASEGT in the germline V gene. This CDR3 is built from 13 residues. CDR3 region: CASSETGNVGYTF. CDR3 DNA sequence: TGTGCCAGCAGTGAAACAGGGAATGTTGGCTACACCTTC.

This chain uses TRBV5-1 with TRBJ1-3, with D possibly being TRBD1 (5 bases). This CDR3 comprises 18 residues. CDR1 SGHRS and CDR2 YFSETQ come from the germline V gene. Trimming removed 2 bases from V and 0 bases from J, with 18 bases in between. The CDR3 nucleotides read TGCGCCAGCAGCTTAAATCCCGACAGACGTAGCTCTGGAAACACCATATATTTT. Protein sequence: CASSLNPDRRSSGNTIYF.

The V call is TRBV4-3, the J call TRBJ1-5, with no clear D. V shed 0 bases and J shed 1 base, with 7 bases lying between them. CDR1 and CDR2 (germline): LGHNA, YSLEER. This CDR3 has 15 amino acids. DNA for the CDR3: TGCGCCAGCAGCCAAGAGGCGGCGAGCAATCAGCCCCAGCATTTT. It specifies CASSQEAASNQPQHF.

This chain uses TRBV9 with TRBJ1-2; 7 nucleotides match TRBD1. The CDR3 consists of 13 residues. Germline V CDR1 and CDR2: SGDLS, YYNGEE. V lost 3 bases and J lost 4; bases outside the gene matches: 3. The CDR3 loop is CASSAGQIYGYTF. In DNA, the CDR3 is TGTGCCAGCAGCGCGGGACAGATCTATGGCTACACCTTC.

CDR3 DNA sequence: TGTGCCAGCAGCTTAGGTCCCGGGTCTCTATATGGCTACACCTTC. Protein sequence: CASSLGPGSLYGYTF. The gene calls are TRBV7-2 and TRBJ1-2, with D unclear. The CDR3 runs to 15 residues. Trimming took 1 base from V and 5 from J, leaving 14 bases between them. Germline CDR1 reads SGHTA; CDR2 reads FQGNSA.

Here the CDR3 DNA reads TGTGCCAGCAGGACGACAGGGATTTATGGCTACACCTTC. Translated: CASRTTGIYGYTF. The chain carries TRBV6-5 and TRBJ1-2; 7 bases agree with TRBD1. Germline V gene lookup returns CDR1 MNHEY and CDR2 SVGAGI. With 6 bases clipped from V and 5 bases from J, the junction kept 6 bases outside the gene matches. The CDR3 extends over 13 amino acids.

This clone has ten or more counts. Different DNA sequences within this sample yield the same CDR3. In nucleotides, the CDR3 is TGTGCCAGCAGTTTCCGCCTGGGCGGAGGAACTAATGAAAAACTGTTTTTT. This translates into CASSFRLGGGTNEKLFF. The chain links TRBV27 to TRBJ1-4, with unresolved D. V lost 3 bases and J lost 1, with 15 bases in between. This CDR3 comprises 17 residues. In germline, CDR1 is MNHEY, CDR2 SMNVEV (reference sequence).

V usage is TRBV9 and J usage is TRBJ1-1; the D is unclear. Germline V CDR1 and CDR2: SGDLS, YYNGEE. The CDR3 extends over 15 amino acids. Trimming removed 0 bases from V and 5 bases from J, with 14 bases in between. CDR3 coding DNA: TGTGCCAGCAGCGTAGGGTTGGAGGGTGAGACTGAAGCTTTCTTT. This translates into CASSVGLEGETEAFF.